This T cell receptor (beta chain) was documented in a study of siplizumab effects on memory and regulatory T cells. Study-wide results and limits: Controls showed an average of approximately 25% Treg-derived mappable alloreactive CD4+ clones, while siplizumab showed under 80%.

The cells of the mixed lymphocyte reaction underwent an approximately 6-day coculture at 37°C. The study assayed about 10^5 TCR templates per sample. Sequenced by immunoSEQ multiplex PCR; TCRdb stores in-frame clones only, minus some. The table has about 14,000 clones, around 49% seen once. V lost 1 base to trimming and J lost 9 bases, with 10 bases between them. Germline V gene sequence: CDR1 SGHAT, CDR2 FQNNGV. This CDR3 comprises 13 residues. With respect to this clone: No antigen is known for it.

The TCR sequence derives from a human donor in good health; the cells came from an allogeneic mixed lymphocyte reaction. The chain has TRBV11-2 and TRBJ1-5; perhaps TRBD1 as D (5 bases). The sequencing input was CFSE-low (dividing) CD4+ T cells sorted from an allogeneic mixed lymphocyte reaction. The CDR3 bases are TGTGCCAGCAGCTTAGCCAGGGCAGGGCCCCAGCATTTT. As protein: CASSLARAGPQHF.